Below, one T cell receptor (beta chain) is given with its context. TCRdb's copy holds only in-frame clones and misses some; the assay was immunoSEQ multiplex PCR. The sample records under 150,000 clones, roughly 80% being singletons. This entry comes from a study of blood T cell repertoires in COVID-19. Whole-study context: Acute and convalescent COVID-19 specimens originated in the United States, Italy and Spain.

Deletions cut 4 bases from V and 5 bases from J, with 12 bases between. Germline V CDR1 and CDR2: SGDLS, YYNGEE. CDR3 size: 13 residues. The V call is TRBV9, the J call TRBJ2-5, with D unresolved. The sample comprised peripheral blood. This sequence originates from a man between 60 and 75 years old with acute or convalescent COVID-19. The CDR3 loop is CASSIRVQETQYF. The CDR3 DNA is TGTGCCAGCAGCATTCGAGTACAGGAGACCCAGTACTTC.